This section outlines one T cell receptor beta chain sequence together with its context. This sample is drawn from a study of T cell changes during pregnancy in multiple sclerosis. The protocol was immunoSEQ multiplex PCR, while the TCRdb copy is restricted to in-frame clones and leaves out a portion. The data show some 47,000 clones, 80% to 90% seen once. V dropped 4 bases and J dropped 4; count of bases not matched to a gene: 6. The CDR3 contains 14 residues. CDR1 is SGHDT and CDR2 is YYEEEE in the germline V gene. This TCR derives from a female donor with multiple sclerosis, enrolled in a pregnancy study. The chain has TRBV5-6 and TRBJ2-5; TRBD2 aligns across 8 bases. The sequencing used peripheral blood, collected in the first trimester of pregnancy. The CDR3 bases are TGTGCCAGCAGCACCGGGGGGGCCGGAGAGACCCAGTACTTC. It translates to CASSTGGAGETQYF.